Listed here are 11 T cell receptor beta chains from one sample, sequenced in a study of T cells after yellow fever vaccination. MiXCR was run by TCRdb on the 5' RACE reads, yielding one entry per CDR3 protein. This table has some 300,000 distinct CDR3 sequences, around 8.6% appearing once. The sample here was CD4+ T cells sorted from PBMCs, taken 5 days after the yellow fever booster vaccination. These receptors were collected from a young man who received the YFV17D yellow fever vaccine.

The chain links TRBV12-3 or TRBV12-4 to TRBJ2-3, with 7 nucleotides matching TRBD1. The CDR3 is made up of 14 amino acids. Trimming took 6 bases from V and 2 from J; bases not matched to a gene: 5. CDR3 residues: CASRKGQNTDTQYF. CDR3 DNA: TGTGCCAGCAGAAAGGGACAGAACACAGATACGCAGTATTTT.

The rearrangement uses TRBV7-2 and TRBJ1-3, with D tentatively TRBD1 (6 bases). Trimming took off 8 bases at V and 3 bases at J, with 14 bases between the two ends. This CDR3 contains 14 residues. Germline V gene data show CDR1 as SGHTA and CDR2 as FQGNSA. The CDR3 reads CASGRDNGGNTIYF. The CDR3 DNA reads TGTGCCAGCGGCCGGGACAATGGTGGAAACACCATATATTTT.

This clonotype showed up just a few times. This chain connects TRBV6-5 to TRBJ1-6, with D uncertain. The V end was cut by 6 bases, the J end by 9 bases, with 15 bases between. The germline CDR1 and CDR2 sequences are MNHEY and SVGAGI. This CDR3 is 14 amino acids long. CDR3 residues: CASSPRGYGSPLHF. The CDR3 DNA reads TGTGCCAGCAGCCCCAGAGGGTACGGTTCACCCCTCCACTTT.

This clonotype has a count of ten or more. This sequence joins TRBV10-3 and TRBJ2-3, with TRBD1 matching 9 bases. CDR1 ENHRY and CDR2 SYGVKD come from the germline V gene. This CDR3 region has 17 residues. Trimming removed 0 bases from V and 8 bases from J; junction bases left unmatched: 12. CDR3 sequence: CAISESMGQGGGGTQYF. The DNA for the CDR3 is TGTGCCATCAGTGAGTCGATGGGACAGGGAGGAGGCGGTACGCAGTATTTT.

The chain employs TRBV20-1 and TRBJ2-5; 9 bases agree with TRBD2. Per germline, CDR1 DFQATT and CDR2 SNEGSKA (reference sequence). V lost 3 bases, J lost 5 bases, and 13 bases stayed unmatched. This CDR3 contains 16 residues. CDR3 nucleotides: TGCAGTGCTAGTAGCCCCCGTACTAGCGGGCCCGAGACCCAGTACTTC. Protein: CSASSPRTSGPETQYF.

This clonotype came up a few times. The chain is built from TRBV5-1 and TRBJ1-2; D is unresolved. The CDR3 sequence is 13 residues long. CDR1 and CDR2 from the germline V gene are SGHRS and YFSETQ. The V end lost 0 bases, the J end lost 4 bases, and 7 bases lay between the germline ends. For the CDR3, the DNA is TGCGCCAGCAGCTTGGATCCCATCTATGGCTACACCTTC. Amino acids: CASSLDPIYGYTF.

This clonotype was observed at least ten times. This CDR3 reads CASSTPGQRYNEQFF. The CDR3 DNA reads TGTGCCAGCAGTACCCCGGGGCAGCGGTACAATGAGCAGTTCTTC. The V call is TRBV12-3 or TRBV12-4, the J call TRBJ2-1; D could derive from TRBD1 or TRBD2 (5 bases each). V lost 5 bases and J lost 4, with 15 bases in between. CDR3 length: 15 amino acids.

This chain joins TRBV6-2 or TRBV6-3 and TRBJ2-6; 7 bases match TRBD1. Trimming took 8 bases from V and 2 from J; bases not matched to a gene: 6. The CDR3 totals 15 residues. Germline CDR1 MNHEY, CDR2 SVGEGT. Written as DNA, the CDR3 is TGTGCCAGCTTGCCAGGGGGTGCTGGGGCCAACGTCCTGACTTTC. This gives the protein CASLPGGAGANVLTF.

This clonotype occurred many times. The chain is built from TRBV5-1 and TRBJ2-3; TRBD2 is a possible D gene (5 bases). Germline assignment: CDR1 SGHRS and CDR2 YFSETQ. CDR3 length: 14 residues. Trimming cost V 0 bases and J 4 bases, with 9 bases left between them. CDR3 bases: TGCGCCAGCAGCTTGGTGACGGGATCAGATACGCAGTATTTT. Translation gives CASSLVTGSDTQYF.

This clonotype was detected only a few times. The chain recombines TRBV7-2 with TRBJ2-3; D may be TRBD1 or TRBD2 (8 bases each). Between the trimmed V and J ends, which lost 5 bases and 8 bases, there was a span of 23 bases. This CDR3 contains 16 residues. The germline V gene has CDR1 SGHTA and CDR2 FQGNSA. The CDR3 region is CASSQQPQGAGGTQYF. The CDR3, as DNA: TGTGCCAGCAGCCAGCAACCCCAGGGGGCGGGAGGTACGCAGTATTTT. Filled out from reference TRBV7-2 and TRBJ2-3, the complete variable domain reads GAGVSQSPSNKVTEKGKDVELRCDPISGHTALYWYRQSLGQGLEFLIYFQGNSAPDKSGLPSDRFSAERTGGSVSTLTIQRTQQEDSAVYLCASSQQPQGAGGTQYFGPGTRLTVL.

Here the CDR3 DNA reads TGCAGTGCTAGCGATAGCGGCAAAAAAGAGACCCAGTACTTC. This sequence encodes CSASDSGKKETQYF. The chain uses TRBV20-1 and TRBJ2-5; a possible D gene is TRBD2 (6 bases). Germline CDR1 reads DFQATT; CDR2 reads SNEGSKA (reference sequence). The CDR3 loop spans 14 amino acids. Between the trimmed V and J ends, which lost 3 bases and 3 bases, there was a span of 14 bases.